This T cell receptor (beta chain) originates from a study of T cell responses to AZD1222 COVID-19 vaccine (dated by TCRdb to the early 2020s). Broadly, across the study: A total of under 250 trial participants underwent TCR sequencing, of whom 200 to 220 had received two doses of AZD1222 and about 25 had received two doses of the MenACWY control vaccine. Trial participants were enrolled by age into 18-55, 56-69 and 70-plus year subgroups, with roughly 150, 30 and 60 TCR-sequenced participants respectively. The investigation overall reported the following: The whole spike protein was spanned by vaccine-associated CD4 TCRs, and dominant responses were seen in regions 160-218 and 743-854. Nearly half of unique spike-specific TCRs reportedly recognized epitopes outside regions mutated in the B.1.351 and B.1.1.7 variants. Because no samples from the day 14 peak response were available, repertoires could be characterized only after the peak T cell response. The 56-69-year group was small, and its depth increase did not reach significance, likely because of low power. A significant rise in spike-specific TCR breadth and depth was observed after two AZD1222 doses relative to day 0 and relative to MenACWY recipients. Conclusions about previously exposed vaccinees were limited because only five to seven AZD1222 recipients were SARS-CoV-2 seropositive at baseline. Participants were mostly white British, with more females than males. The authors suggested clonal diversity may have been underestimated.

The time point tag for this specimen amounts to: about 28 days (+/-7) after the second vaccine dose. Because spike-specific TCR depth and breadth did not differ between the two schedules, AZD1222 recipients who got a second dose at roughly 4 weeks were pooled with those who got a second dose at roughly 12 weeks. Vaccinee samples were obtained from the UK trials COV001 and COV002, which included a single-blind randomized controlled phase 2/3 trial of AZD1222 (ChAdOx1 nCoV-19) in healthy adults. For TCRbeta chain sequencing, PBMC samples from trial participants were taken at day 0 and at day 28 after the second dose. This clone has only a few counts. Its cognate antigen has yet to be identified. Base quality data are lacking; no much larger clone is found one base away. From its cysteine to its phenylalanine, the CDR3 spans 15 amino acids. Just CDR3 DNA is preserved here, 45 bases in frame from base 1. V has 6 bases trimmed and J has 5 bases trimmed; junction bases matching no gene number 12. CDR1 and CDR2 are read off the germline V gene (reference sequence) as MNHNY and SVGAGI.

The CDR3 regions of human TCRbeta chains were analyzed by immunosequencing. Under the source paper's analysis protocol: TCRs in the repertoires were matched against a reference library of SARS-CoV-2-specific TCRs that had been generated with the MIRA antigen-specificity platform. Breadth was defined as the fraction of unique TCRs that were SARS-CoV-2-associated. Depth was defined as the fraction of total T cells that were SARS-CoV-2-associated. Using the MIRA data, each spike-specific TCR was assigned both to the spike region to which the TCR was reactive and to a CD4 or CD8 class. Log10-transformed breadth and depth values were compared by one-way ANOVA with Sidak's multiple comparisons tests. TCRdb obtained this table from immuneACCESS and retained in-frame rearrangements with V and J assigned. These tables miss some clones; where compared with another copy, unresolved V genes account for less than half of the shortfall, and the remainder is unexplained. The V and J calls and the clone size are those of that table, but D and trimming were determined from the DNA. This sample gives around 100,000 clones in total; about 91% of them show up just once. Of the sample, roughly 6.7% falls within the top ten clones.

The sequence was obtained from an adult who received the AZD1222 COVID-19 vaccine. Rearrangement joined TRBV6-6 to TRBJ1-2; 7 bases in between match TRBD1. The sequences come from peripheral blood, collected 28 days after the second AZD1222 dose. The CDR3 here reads CASRSGDRTWYGYTF. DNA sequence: TGTGCCAGCAGAAGCGGGGACAGAACCTGGTATGGCTACACCTTC.